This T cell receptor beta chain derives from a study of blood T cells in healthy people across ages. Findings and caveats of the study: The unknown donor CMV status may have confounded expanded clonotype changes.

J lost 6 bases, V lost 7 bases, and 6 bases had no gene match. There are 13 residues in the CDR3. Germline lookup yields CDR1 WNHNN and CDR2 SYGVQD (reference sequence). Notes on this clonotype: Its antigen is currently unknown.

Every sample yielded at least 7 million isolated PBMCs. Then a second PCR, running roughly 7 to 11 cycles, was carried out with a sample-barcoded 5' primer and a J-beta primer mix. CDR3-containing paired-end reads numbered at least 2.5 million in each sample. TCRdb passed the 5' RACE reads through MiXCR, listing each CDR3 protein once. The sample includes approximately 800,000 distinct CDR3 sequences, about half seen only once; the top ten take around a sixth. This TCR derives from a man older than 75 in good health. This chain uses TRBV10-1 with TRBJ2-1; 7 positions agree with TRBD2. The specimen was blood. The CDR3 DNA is TGCGCCAGCACGGCTAGCGGTACCAATGAGCAGTTCTTC. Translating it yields CASTASGTNEQFF.